A single sample is the source of the 15 T cell receptor beta chains below, sequenced in a study of regulatory T cells in long-lasting Graves disease. Arm-PCR of CDR3 regions with iRepertoire HTBI primers generated TCR beta libraries. Via MiXCR, TCRdb re-called the multiplex PCR reads, giving one row per CDR3 protein. In the table there are 510,000 or so distinct CDR3 sequences, about 12% of which are singletons. Time point: newly diagnosed GD, antithyroid drugs for less than 3 months. RNA extracted from PBMCs served as the sequencing template. These data were also filed under a second study, of T cells in Graves' hyperthyroidism and ophthalmopathy.

Sample: peripheral blood mononuclear cells (PBMCs), taken at new diagnosis, from a patient treated with antithyroid drugs. The origin of the receptors is a woman aged 25 to 39 with Graves disease.

This clonotype came up many times. This rearrangement joins TRBV7-9 to TRBJ2-6, with D tentatively TRBD1 or TRBD2 (5 bases each). Per germline, CDR1 SEHNR and CDR2 FQNEAQ (reference sequence). V shed 3 bases and J shed 1 base, with 19 bases lying between them. The CDR3 extends over 19 amino acids. The DNA for the CDR3 is TGTGCCAGCAGCTTGGGGAGAAAAACAGGTAGATCTGGGGCCAACGTCCTGACTTTC. Translation gives CASSLGRKTGRSGANVLTF. The full variable domain, completed using reference TRBV7-9 and TRBJ2-6, is DTGVSQNPRHKITKRGQNVTFRCDPISEHNRLYWYRQTLGQGPEFLTYFQNEAQLEKSRLLSDRFSAERPKGSFSTLEIQRTEQGDSAMYLCASSLGRKTGRSGANVLTFGAGSRLTVL.

On this clonotype itself: Possible read error: a much larger clone is one base away. This CDR3 is CASSEVGLADTYNEQFF. The CDR3 DNA is TGTGCCAGCAGTGAGGTGGGACTAGCGGATACCTACAATGAGCAGTTCTTC. The chain couples TRBV6-2 or TRBV6-3 to TRBJ2-1, with 11 nucleotides matching TRBD2. After removal of 5 bases from V and 2 bases from J, the junction contained 8 bases not matched to a gene. This CDR3 region has 17 residues. Germline CDR1 MNHEY, CDR2 SVGEGT.

This clonotype was picked up a small number of times. The genes are TRBV19 and TRBJ2-6, with TRBD2 as a possible D gene (6 bases). Per germline, CDR1 LNHDA and CDR2 SQIVND (reference sequence). The V end lost 3 bases, the J end lost 2 bases, and 11 bases lay between the germline ends. The CDR3 sequence is 16 residues long. The CDR3 loop is CASSMGWGAGANVLTF. In DNA form, the CDR3 reads TGTGCCAGTAGTATGGGTTGGGGGGCTGGGGCCAACGTCCTGACTTTC. The variable domain in full, completed from reference TRBV19 and TRBJ2-6, reads DGGITQSPKYLFRKEGQNVTLSCEQNLNHDAMYWYRQDPGQGLRLIYYSQIVNDFQKGDIAEGYSVSREKKESFPLTVTSAQKNPTAFYLCASSMGWGAGANVLTFGAGSRLTVL.

At least ten counts were recorded for this clonotype. V usage is TRBV5-4 and J usage is TRBJ1-1; D gene unclear. This CDR3 contains 13 residues. Germline-derived CDR1 and CDR2 are SGHNT and YYREEE (reference sequence). The V gene lost 4 bases and the J gene lost 9 bases, with 16 bases spanning the gap. This chain's CDR3 is CASSVARRGKAFF. The CDR3 nucleotides are TGTGCCAGCAGCGTGGCTCGGCGAGGGAAAGCTTTCTTT.

This clonotype has only a few counts. The V call is TRBV20-1, the J call TRBJ2-7; D gene uncertain. Germline-derived CDR1 and CDR2 are DFQATT and SNEGSKA (reference sequence). This CDR3 has 14 amino acids. V lost 6 bases, J lost 4 bases, and 19 bases lay in between. CDR3 sequence: CSAIVFSVGYEQYF. The CDR3 coding sequence is TGCAGTGCCATAGTTTTCTCCGTCGGTTACGAGCAGTACTTC.

The chain combines TRBV29-1 with TRBJ2-1; the match to TRBD2 covers 8 bases. Germline V gene sequence: CDR1 SQVTM, CDR2 ANQGSEA. This CDR3 is built from 14 residues. Unmatched junction bases numbered 8, after V lost 0 bases and J lost 10 bases. CDR3 nucleotides: TGCAGCGTTGAAGAGCGGGAGGTGTCCTGCGAGCAGTTCTTC. It codes for CSVEEREVSCEQFF.

This clonotype was observed at least ten times. This chain uses TRBV10-3 with TRBJ2-2; 8 nucleotides match TRBD1. The length of the CDR3 is 14 residues. Trimming at V came to 6 bases and at J to 8 bases, leaving 8 bases not matched to a gene. From germline, CDR1 is ENHRY and CDR2 SYGVKD. The CDR3 sequence is CAIREQGAAGELFF. As DNA, the CDR3 is TGTGCCATCAGGGAGCAGGGGGCAGCGGGGGAGCTGTTTTTT.

This sequence joins TRBV24-1 and TRBJ2-1, with 13 bases lining up with TRBD2. The germline CDR1 and CDR2 sequences are KGHDR and SFDVKD. CDR3 length: 17 residues. The V segment lost 6 bases and the J segment 7 bases; nucleotides outside the gene matches: 11. The CDR3 DNA reads TGTGCCACCAGTCGAGGACGGACTAGCGGGAGAGGTAATGAGCAGTTCTTC. Protein sequence: CATSRGRTSGRGNEQFF.

In DNA, the CDR3 is TGCGCCAGCAGCAGACAGACAGACCAAGAGACCCAGTACTTC. Translation: CASSRQTDQETQYF. V is TRBV4-1 and J is TRBJ2-5, with TRBD1 as a possible D gene (5 bases). The CDR3 is 14 amino acids. V gave up 5 bases and J gave up 0 bases, with 10 bases separating them. Germline loops: CDR1 MGHRA, CDR2 YSYEKL.

The genes are TRBV11-2 and TRBJ1-2; 8 bases map to TRBD1. The CDR3 loop spans 16 amino acids. The germline gives CDR1 SGHAT, CDR2 FQNNGV. The ends lost 4 bases at V and 4 bases at J; junction bases unmatched: 11. The CDR3 spells CASSSGTGWTTYGYTF. The CDR3 DNA reads TGTGCCAGCAGCTCCGGGACAGGTTGGACCACCTATGGCTACACCTTC.

This clonotype was detected many times. The chain uses TRBV11-3 and TRBJ2-3, with 8 bases lining up with TRBD2. From germline, CDR1 is SGHNT and CDR2 YENEEA. The J segment lost 4 bases and the V segment lost 5 bases, leaving 8 bases of the junction unmatched. The CDR3 loop spans 15 amino acids. In nucleotides, the CDR3 is TGTGCCAGCAGCGCACGAGCGGGAGCTTCAGATACGCAGTATTTT. It encodes CASSARAGASDTQYF.

The J gene is TRBJ2-7, the V gene TRBV6-9; D is possibly TRBD1 or TRBD2 (5 bases each). The germline V gene encodes CDR1 MNHGY and CDR2 SVAAGI. This CDR3 region has 14 residues. With 3 bases removed from V and 0 bases from J, the gap between germline ends came to 9 bases. CDR3 DNA: TGTGCCAGCAGTTACTTCGGGACCTCCTACGAGCAGTACTTC. Translated: CASSYFGTSYEQYF.

This clonotype has only a few counts. The chain joins TRBV10-3 to TRBJ2-5; D possibly corresponds to TRBD2 (6 bases). The length of the CDR3 is 13 residues. The germline V and J ends were trimmed by 10 bases and 3 bases, with 15 bases remaining between them. CDR1 is ENHRY, CDR2 SYGVKD, per germline. The chain's CDR3 is CATALAVKETQYF. CDR3 bases: TGTGCCACCGCTTTAGCGGTTAAAGAGACCCAGTACTTC.

This clonotype occurred many times. The CDR3 sequence is CASSFGGGINSPLHF. The CDR3 bases are TGTGCCAGCAGTTTTGGGGGGGGCATTAATTCACCCCTCCACTTT. This chain links TRBV27 with TRBJ1-6, with a possible D match to TRBD1 (6 bases). CDR1 and CDR2 (germline): MNHEY, SMNVEV (reference sequence). V shed 3 bases and J shed 6 bases, with 12 bases lying between them. CDR3 size: 15 residues.

This clonotype has ten or more counts. The V and J genes are TRBV20-1 and TRBJ2-5, with D perhaps TRBD2 (5 bases). Between the trimmed V and J ends, which lost 5 bases and 1 base, there was a span of 14 bases. There are 14 residues in the CDR3. Germline lookup yields CDR1 DFQATT and CDR2 SNEGSKA (reference sequence). In DNA, the CDR3 is TGCAGTGCTGGGGAGAGATTGGGCCAAGAGACCCAGTACTTC. Protein product: CSAGERLGQETQYF.